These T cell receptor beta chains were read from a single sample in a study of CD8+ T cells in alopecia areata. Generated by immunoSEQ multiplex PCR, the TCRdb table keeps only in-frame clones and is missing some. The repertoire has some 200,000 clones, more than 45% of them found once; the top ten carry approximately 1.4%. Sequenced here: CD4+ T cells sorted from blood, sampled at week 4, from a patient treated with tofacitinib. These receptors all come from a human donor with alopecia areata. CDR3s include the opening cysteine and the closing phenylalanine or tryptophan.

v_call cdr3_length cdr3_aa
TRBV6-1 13 CASMGLLTDTQYF
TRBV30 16 CAWSVGAETGGTEAFF
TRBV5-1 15 CASSSGTLSTDTQYF
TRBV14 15 CASSQDGRIQETQYF
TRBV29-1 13 CSVEIGAGYGYTF
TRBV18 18 CASSPPERGPIYKETQYF
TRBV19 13 CASSAGNGNTIYF
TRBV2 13 CASRQGSGYEQYF
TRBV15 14 CATSRDRAPDTQYF
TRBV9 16 CASSKGVAGGSYEQYF
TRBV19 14 CASSQRLNTGELFF
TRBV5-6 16 CASSRIWQQGEYGYTF
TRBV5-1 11 CASITGVGYTF
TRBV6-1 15 CASREGGWGNQPQHF
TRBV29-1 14 CSVQWDTSNTEAFF
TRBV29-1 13 CSVAGGSNQPQHF
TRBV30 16 CAWKRPGTATTYEQYF
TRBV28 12 CASRVRGSGYTF
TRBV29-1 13 CSVRGAGGNGYTF
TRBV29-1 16 CSVRGEGTVNTDTQYF
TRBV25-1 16 CASSEVGQGAMETQYF